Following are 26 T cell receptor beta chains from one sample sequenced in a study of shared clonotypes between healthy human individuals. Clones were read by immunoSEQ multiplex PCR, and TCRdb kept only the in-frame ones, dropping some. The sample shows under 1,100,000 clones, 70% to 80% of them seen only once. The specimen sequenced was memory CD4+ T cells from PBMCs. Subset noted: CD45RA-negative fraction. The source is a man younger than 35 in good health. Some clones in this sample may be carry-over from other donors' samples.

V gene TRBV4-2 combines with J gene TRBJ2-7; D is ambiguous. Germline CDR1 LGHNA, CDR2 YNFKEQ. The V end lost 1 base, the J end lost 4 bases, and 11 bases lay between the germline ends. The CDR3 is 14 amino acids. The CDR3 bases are TGTGCCAGCAGCCAAGTATGGACGGAGTACGAGCAGTACTTC. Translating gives CASSQVWTEYEQYF.

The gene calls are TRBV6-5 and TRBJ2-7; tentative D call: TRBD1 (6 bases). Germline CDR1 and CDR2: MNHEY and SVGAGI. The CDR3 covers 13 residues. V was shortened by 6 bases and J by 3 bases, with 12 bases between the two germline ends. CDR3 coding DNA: TGTGCCAGCAGGCTAACAGGGCGCTACGAGCAGTACTTC. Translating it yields CASRLTGRYEQYF.

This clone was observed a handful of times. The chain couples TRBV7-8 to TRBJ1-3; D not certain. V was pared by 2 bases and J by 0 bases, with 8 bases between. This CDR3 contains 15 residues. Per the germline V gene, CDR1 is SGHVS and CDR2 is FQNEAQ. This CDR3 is CASSLLPNSGNTIYF. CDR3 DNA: TGTGCCAGCAGCTTATTACCAAACTCTGGAAACACCATATATTTT.

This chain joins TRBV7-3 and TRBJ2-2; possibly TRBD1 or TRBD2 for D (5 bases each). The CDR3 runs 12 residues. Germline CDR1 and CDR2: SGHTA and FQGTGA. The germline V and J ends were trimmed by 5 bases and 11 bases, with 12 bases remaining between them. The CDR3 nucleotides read TGTGCCAGCAGCCGATACGGGGACGAGCTGTTTTTT. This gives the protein CASSRYGDELFF.

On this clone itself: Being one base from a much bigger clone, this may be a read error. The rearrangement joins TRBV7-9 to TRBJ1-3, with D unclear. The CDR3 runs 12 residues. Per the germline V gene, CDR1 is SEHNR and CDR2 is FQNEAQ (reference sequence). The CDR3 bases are TGTGCCAGCACGCAGTCTGGAAGCACCATATATTTT. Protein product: CASTQSGSTIYF.

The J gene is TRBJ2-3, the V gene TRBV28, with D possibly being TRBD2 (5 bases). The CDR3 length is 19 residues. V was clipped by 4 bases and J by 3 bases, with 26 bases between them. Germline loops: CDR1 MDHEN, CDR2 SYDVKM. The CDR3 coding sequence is TGTGCCAGCAGTTATCAACGAAGGACTTTCCAAGATTATACAGATACGCAGTATTTT. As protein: CASSYQRRTFQDYTDTQYF.

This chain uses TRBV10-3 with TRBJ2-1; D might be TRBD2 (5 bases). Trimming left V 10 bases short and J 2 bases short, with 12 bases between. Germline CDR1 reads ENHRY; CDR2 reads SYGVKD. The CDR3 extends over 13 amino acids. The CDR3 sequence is CATTGNPYNEQFF. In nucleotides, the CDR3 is TGTGCCACCACCGGGAACCCCTACAATGAGCAGTTCTTC.

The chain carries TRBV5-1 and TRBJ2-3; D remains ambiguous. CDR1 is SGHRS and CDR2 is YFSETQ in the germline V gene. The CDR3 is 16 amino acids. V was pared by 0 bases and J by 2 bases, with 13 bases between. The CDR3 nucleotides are TGCGCCAGCAGCTTGGGCAACCAGGTCCCCACAGATACGCAGTATTTT. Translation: CASSLGNQVPTDTQYF.

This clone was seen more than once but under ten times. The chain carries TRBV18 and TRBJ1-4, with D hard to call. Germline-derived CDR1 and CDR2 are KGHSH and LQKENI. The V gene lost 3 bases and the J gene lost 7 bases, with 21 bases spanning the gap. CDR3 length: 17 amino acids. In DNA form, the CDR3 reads TGTGCCAGCTCACCCAACCCTACAGCAATGGCGTCTGAAAAACTGTTTTTT. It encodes CASSPNPTAMASEKLFF. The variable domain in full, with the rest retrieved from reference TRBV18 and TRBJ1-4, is NAGVMQNPRHLVRRRGQEARLRCSPMKGHSHVYWYRQLPEEGLKFMVYLQKENIIDESGMPKERFSAEFPKEGPSILRIQQVVRGDSAAYFCASSPNPTAMASEKLFFGSGTQLSVL.

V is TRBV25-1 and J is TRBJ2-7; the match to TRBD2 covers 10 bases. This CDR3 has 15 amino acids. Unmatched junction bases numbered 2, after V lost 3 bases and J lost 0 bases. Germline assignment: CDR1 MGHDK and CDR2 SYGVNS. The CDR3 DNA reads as TGTGCCAGCAGTGACCCTAGCGGGGGCTCCTACGAGCAGTACTTC. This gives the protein CASSDPSGGSYEQYF.

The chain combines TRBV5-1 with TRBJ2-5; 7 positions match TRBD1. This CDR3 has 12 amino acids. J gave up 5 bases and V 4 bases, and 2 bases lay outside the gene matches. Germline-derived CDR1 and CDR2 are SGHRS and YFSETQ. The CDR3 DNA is TGCGCCAGCAGCCGACAGGGTGAGACCCAGTACTTC. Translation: CASSRQGETQYF.

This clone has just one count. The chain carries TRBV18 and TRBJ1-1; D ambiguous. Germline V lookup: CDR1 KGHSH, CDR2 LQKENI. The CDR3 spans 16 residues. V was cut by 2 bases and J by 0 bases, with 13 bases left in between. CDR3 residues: CASSPVAAFMNTEAFF. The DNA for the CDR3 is TGTGCCAGCTCACCAGTGGCAGCATTTATGAACACTGAAGCTTTCTTT.

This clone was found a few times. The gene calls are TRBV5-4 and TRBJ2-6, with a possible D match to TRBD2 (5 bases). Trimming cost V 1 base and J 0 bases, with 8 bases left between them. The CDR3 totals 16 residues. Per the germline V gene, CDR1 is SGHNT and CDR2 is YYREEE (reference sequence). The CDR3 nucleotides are TGTGCCAGCAGCTTGAGTGGAGGCTCTGGGGCCAACGTCCTGACTTTC. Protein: CASSLSGGSGANVLTF.

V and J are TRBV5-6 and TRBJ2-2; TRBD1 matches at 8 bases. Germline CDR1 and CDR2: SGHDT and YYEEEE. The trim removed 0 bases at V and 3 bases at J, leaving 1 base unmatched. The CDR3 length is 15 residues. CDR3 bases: TGTGCCAGCAGCTTGGGGACAGGGTACACCGGGGAGCTGTTTTTT. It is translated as CASSLGTGYTGELFF.

CDR3: CASSFEWNTEAFF. The CDR3 DNA sequence: TGTGCCAGCAGCTTTGAGTGGAACACTGAAGCTTTCTTT. The chain carries TRBV7-9 and TRBJ1-1; D is undetermined. V lost 3 bases and J lost 1, with 6 bases in between. Germline V lookup: CDR1 SEHNR, CDR2 FQNEAQ (reference sequence). The CDR3 sequence is 13 residues long.

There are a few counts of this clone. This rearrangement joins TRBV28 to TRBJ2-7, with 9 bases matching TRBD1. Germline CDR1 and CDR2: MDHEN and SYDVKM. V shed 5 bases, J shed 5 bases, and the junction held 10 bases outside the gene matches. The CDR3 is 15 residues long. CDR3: CASSGHGTGNNEQYF. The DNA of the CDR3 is TGTGCCAGCAGTGGGCATGGGACAGGGAATAACGAGCAGTACTTC.

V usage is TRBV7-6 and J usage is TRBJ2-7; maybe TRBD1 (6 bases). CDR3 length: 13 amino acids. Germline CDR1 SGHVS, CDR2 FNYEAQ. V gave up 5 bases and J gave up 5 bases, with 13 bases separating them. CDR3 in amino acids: CASSATQGHEQYF. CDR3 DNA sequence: TGTGCCAGCAGCGCGACACAGGGCCACGAGCAGTACTTC.

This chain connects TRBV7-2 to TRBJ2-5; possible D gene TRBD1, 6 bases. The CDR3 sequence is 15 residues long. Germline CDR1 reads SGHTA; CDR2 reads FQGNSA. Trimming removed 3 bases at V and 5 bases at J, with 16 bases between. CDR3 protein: CASSFQGSVGETQYF. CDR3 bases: TGTGCCAGCAGCTTCCAGGGGTCAGTTGGGGAGACCCAGTACTTC.

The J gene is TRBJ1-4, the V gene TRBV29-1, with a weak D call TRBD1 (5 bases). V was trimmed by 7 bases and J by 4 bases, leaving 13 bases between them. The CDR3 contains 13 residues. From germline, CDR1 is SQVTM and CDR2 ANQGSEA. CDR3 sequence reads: CSAGTDRNEKLFF. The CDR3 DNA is TGCAGCGCTGGGACGGACCGTAATGAAAAACTGTTTTTT.

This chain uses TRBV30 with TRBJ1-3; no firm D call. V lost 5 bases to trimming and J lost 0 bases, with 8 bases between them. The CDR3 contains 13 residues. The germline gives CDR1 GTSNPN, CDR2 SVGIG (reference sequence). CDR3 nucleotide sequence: TGTGCCTGGGAGAGGAGCTCTGGAAACACCATATATTTT. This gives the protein CAWERSSGNTIYF. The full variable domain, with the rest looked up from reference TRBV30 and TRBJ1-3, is SQTIHQWPATLVQPVGSPLSLECTVEGTSNPNLYWYRQAAGRGLQLLFYSVGIGQISSEVPQNLSASRPQDRQFILSSKKLLLSDSGFYLCAWERSSGNTIYFGEGSWLTVV.

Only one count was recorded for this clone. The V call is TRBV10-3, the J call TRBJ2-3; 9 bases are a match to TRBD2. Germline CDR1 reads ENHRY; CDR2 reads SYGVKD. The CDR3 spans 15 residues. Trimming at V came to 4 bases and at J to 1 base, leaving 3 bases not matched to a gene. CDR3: CAISGIAGGTDTQYF. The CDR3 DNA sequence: TGTGCCATCAGTGGGATAGCGGGAGGCACAGATACGCAGTATTTT.

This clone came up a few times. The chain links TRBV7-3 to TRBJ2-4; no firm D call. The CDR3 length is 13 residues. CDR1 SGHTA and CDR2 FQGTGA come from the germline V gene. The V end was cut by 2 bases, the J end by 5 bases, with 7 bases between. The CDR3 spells CASSLESQNIQYF. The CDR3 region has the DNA TGTGCCAGCAGCTTAGAATCGCAAAACATTCAGTACTTC.

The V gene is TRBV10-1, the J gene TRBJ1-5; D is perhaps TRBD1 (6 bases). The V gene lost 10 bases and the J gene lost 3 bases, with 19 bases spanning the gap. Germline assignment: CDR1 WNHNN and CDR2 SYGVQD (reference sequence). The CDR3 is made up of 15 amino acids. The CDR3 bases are TGCGCCACCAAGGGGGACATCAATTCCAATCAGCCCCAGCATTTT. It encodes CATKGDINSNQPQHF.

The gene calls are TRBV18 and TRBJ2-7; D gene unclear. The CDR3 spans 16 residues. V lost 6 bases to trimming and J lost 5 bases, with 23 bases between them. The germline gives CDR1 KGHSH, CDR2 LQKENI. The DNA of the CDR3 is TGTGCCAGCTCCCCTTCGGTGTTTCCGGGTTTGGACGAGCAGTACTTC. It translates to CASSPSVFPGLDEQYF. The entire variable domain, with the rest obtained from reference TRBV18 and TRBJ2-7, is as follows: NAGVMQNPRHLVRRRGQEARLRCSPMKGHSHVYWYRQLPEEGLKFMVYLQKENIIDESGMPKERFSAEFPKEGPSILRIQQVVRGDSAAYFCASSPSVFPGLDEQYFGPGTRLTVT.

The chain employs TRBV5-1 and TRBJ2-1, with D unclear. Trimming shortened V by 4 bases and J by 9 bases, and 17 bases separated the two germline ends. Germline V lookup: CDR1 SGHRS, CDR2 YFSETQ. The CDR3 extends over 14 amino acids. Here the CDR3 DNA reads TGCGCCAGCAGCCCTTTTGAGCCTTGGGCTGAGCAGTTCTTC. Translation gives CASSPFEPWAEQFF.

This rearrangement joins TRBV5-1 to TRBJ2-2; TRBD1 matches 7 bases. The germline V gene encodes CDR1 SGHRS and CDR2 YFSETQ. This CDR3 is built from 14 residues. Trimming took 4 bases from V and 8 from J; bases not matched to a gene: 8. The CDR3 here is CASSLGTVVGELFF. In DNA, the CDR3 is TGCGCCAGCAGCCTCGGGACAGTTGTAGGGGAGCTGTTTTTT.